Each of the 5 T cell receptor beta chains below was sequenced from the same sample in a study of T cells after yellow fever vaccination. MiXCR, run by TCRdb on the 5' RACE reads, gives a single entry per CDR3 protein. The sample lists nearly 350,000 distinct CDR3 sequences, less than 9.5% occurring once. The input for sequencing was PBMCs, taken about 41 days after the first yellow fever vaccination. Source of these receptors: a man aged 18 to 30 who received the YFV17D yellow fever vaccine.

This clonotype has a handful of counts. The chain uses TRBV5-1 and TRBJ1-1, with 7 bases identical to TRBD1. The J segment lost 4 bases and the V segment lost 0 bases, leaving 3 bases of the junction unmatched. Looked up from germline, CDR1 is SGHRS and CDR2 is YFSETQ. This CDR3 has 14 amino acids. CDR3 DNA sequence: TGCGCCAGCAGCTTGGACAGGGGAGGCACTGAAGCTTTCTTT. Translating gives CASSLDRGGTEAFF.

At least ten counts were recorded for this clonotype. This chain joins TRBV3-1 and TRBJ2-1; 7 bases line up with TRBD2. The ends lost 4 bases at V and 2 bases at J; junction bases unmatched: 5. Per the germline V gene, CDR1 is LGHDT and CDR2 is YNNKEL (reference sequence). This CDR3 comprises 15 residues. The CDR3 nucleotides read TGTGCCAGCAGCCTCGCTAGCGGCCCCTACAATGAGCAGTTCTTC. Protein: CASSLASGPYNEQFF.

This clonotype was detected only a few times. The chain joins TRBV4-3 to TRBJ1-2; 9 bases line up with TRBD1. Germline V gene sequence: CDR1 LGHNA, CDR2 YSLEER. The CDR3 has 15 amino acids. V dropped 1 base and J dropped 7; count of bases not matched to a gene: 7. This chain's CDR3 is CASSQVGQGVPGYTF. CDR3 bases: TGCGCCAGCAGCCAAGTGGGACAGGGTGTCCCTGGCTACACCTTC.

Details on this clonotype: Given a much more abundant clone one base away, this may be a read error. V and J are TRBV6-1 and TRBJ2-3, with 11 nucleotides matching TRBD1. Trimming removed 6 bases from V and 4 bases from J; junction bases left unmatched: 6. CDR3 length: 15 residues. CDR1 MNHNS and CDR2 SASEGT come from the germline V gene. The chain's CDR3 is CASSPRDRGADTQYF. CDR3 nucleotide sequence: TGTGCCAGCAGCCCCCGGGACAGGGGGGCAGATACGCAGTATTTT.

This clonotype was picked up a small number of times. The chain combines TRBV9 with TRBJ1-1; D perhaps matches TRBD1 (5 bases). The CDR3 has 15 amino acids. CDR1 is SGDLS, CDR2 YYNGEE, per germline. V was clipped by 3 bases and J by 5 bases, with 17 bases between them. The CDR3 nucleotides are TGTGCCAGCAGCGCCGGGGGGGGGTCGTATACTGAAGCTTTCTTT. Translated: CASSAGGGSYTEAFF.